Shown below are 6 T cell receptor beta chains from a single sample sequenced in a study of breast tumors, draining lymph nodes, adjacent tissues. Samples came from axillary lymph nodes draining the breast cancer. TCRdb called the multiplex PCR reads again in MiXCR, with one record for every CDR3 protein. In the table there are approximately 250,000 distinct CDR3 sequences, about 34% of which are singletons. Sequenced sample: axillary lymph node tissue. These TCRs come from a female donor with breast cancer. Some clones in this sample may be carry-over from other donors' samples.

At least ten counts were recorded for this clonotype. CDR3 DNA: TGTGCCAGCAGCTTACTACCCTACGAGCAGTACTTC. Protein sequence: CASSLLPYEQYF. J is TRBJ2-7 and V is TRBV11-1; D not certain. Trimming removed 2 bases from V and 2 bases from J, with 4 bases in between. Germline V gene sequence: CDR1 SGHAT, CDR2 FQDESV (reference sequence). The length of the CDR3 is 12 residues.

Details on this clonotype: It may be a read error: a sequence one base away is much more abundant. V gene TRBV6-6 combines with J gene TRBJ2-2, with a tentative D call TRBD2 (6 bases). The CDR3 is 12 amino acids. Trimming pared 5 bases from V and 9 bases from J, leaving 10 bases between. Per the germline V gene, CDR1 is MNHNY and CDR2 is SVGAGI (reference sequence). The DNA for the CDR3 is TGTGCCAGCAGTCAAGCGGGCCGGGAGCTGTTTTTT. It codes for CASSQAGRELFF.

Worth noting for this clonotype: Just one base apart from a much larger clone, this may be a read error. The rearrangement links TRBV11-3 to TRBJ2-5; 10 bases fit TRBD2. The V and J ends lost 1 base and 5 bases, in that order; junction bases with no gene match: 10. The CDR3 extends over 17 amino acids. From germline, CDR1 is SGHNT and CDR2 YENEEA. The CDR3 spells CASSLAGLAGELETQYF. In DNA form, the CDR3 reads TGTGCCAGCAGCTTAGCTGGGCTAGCGGGAGAGTTGGAGACCCAGTACTTC.

The chain couples TRBV2 to TRBJ2-3; 13 bases are a match to TRBD2. Trimming cost V 6 bases and J 6 bases; bases outside gene matches: 9. Germline CDR1 and CDR2: SNHLY and FYNNEI. The CDR3 covers 16 residues. The CDR3 loop reads CASSAIGLAGVDTQYF. The DNA for the CDR3 is TGTGCCAGCAGCGCCATCGGACTAGCGGGGGTGGATACGCAGTATTTT.

CDR3 sequence reads: CASSHPGTGVNEQFF. CDR3 coding DNA: TGTGCCAGCAGTCACCCCGGGACAGGGGTCAATGAGCAGTTCTTC. The V call is TRBV6-5, the J call TRBJ2-1; TRBD1 matches at 10 bases. This CDR3 region has 15 residues. Germline assignment: CDR1 MNHEY and CDR2 SVGAGI. With 5 bases clipped from V and 6 bases from J, the junction kept 7 bases outside the gene matches.

Here the CDR3 DNA reads TGTGCCAGCAGCCTGGGGCGGGAGACTTACAATGAGCAGTTCTTC. Translation gives CASSLGRETYNEQFF. The chain employs TRBV14 and TRBJ2-1; 7 positions match TRBD2. The ends lost 4 bases at V and 4 bases at J; junction bases unmatched: 7. This CDR3 comprises 15 residues. Germline V CDR1 and CDR2: SGHDN, FVKESK.